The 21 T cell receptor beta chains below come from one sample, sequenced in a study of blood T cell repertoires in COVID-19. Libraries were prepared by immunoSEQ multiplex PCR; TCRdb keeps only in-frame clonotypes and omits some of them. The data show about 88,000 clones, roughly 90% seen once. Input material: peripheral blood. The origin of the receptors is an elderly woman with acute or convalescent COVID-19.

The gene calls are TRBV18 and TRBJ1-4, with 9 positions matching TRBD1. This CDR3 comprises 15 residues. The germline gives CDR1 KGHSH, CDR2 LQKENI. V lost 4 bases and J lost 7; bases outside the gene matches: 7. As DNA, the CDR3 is TGTGCCAGCTCACTCAGGACAGGGGAAAGTGAAAAACTGTTTTTT. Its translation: CASSLRTGESEKLFF.

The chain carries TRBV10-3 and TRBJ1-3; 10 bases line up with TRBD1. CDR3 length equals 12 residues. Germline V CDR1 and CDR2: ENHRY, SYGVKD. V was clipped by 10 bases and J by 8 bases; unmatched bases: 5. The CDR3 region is CATRDRGDTIYF. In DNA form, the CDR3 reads TGTGCCACCAGGGACAGGGGTGACACCATATATTTT.

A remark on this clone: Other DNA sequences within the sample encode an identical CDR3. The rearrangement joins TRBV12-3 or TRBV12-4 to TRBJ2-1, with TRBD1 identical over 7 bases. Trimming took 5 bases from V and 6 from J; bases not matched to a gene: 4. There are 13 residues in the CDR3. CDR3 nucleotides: TGTGCCAGCAGTCGTACAGGGGTCAATGAGCAGTTCTTC. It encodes CASSRTGVNEQFF.

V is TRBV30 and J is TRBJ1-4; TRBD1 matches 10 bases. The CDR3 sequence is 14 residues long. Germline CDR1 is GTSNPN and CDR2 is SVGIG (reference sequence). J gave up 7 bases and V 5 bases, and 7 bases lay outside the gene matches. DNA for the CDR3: TGTGCCTGGGACCCGGGACAGGGGATTGAAAAACTGTTTTTT. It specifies CAWDPGQGIEKLFF.

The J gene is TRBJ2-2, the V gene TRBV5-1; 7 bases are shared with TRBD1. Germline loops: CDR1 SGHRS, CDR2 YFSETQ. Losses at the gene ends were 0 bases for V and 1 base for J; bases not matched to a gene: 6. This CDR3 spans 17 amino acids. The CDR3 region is CASSLAAGTVNTGELFF. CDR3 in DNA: TGCGCCAGCAGCTTGGCCGCTGGGACAGTGAACACCGGGGAGCTGTTTTTT.

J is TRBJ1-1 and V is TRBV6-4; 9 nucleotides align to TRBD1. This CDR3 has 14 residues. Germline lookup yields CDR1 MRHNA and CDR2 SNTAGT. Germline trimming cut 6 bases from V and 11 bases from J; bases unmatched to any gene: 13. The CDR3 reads CASRPGQGVGDAFF. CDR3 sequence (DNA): TGTGCCAGCAGACCGGGACAGGGAGTAGGCGATGCTTTCTTT.

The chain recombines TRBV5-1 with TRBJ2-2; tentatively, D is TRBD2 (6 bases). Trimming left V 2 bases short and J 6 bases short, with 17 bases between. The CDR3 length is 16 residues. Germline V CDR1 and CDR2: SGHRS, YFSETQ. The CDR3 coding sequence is TGCGCCAGCAGCTTCAGACTAGATTTAGGGCCCGGGGAGCTGTTTTTT. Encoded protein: CASSFRLDLGPGELFF. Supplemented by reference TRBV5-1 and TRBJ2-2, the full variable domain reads KAGVTQTPRYLIKTRGQQVTLSCSPISGHRSVSWYQQTPGQGLQFLFEYFSETQRNKGNFPGRFSGRQFSNSRSEMNVSTLELGDSALYLCASSFRLDLGPGELFFGEGSRLTVL.

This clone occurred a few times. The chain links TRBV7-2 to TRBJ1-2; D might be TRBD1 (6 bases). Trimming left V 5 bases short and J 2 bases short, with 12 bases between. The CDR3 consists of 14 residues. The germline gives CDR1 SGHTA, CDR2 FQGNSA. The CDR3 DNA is TGTGCCAGCAGCCGCGACAGGTCCAACTATGGCTACACCTTC. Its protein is CASSRDRSNYGYTF.

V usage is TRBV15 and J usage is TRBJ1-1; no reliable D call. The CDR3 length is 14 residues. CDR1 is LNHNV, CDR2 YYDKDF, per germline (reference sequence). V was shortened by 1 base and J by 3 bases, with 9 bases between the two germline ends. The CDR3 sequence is CATSRGGRDTEAFF. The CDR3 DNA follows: TGTGCCACCAGCAGAGGAGGGAGGGACACTGAAGCTTTCTTT. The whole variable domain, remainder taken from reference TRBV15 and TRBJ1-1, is DAMVIQNPRYQVTQFGKPVTLSCSQTLNHNVMYWYQQKSSQAPKLLFHYYDKDFNNEADTPDNFQSRRPNTSFCFLDIRSPGLGDTAMYLCATSRGGRDTEAFFGQGTRLTVV.

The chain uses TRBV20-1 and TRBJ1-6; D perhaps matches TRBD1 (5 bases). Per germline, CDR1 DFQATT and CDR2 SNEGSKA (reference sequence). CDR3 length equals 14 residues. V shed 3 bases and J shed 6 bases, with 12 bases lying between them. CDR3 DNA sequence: TGCAGTGCTAGTCCCCAGGGCGGTAATTCACCCCTCCACTTT. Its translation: CSASPQGGNSPLHF.

The CDR3, as DNA: TGTGCCAGCAGCCTTCGGCGGGCCTCTGGAAACACCATATATTTT. It is translated as CASSLRRASGNTIYF. V usage is TRBV3-1 (or the pseudogene TRBV3-2) and J usage is TRBJ1-3; D is undetermined. The CDR3 consists of 15 residues. Germline V gene data show CDR1 as LGHDT and CDR2 as YNNKEL (reference sequence). Trimming took off 4 bases at V and 0 bases at J, with 10 bases between the two ends.

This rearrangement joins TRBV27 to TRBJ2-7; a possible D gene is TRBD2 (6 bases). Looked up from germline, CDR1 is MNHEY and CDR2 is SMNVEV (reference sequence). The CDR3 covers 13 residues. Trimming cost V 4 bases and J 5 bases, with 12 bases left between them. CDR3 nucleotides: TGTGCCAGCAGTTCCGGACTATCCCACGAGCAGTACTTC. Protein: CASSSGLSHEQYF.

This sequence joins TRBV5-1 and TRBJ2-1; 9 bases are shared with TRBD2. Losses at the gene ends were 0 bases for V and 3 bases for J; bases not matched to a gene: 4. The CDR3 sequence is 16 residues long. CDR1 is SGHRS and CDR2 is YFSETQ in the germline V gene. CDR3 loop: CASSLDRLADYNEQFF. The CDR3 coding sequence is TGCGCCAGCAGCTTGGACCGACTAGCGGACTACAATGAGCAGTTCTTC.

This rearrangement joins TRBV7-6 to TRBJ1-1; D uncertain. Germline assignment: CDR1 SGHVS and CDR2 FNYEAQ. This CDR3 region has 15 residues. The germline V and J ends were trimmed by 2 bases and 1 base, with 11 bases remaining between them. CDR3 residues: CASSLTAATNTEAFF. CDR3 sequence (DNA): TGTGCCAGCAGCTTAACGGCAGCGACGAACACTGAAGCTTTCTTT.

Written as DNA, the CDR3 is TGTGCCTGGAGTAGGGAGGACCGGACTAATGAAAAACTGTTTTTT. This translates into CAWSREDRTNEKLFF. The chain couples TRBV30 to TRBJ1-4; no clear D. There are 15 residues in the CDR3. Germline V gene lookup returns CDR1 GTSNPN and CDR2 SVGIG (reference sequence). The V end lost 2 bases, the J end lost 2 bases, and 12 bases lay between the germline ends.

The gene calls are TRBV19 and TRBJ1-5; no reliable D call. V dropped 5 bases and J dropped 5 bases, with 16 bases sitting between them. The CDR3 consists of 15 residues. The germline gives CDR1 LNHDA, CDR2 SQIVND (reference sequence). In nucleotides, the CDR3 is TGTGCCAGTAGTCCTACCCCGGCGGGGTATCAGCCCCAGCATTTT. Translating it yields CASSPTPAGYQPQHF. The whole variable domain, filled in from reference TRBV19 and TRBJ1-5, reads DGGITQSPKYLFRKEGQNVTLSCEQNLNHDAMYWYRQDPGQGLRLIYYSQIVNDFQKGDIAEGYSVSREKKESFPLTVTSAQKNPTAFYLCASSPTPAGYQPQHFGDGTRLSIL.

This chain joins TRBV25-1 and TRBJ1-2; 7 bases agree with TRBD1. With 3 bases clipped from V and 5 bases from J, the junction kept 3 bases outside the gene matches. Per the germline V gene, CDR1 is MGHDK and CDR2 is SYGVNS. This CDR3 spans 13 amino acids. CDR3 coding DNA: TGTGCCAGCAGTGAGGGACAGAAATATGGCTACACCTTC. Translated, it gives CASSEGQKYGYTF.

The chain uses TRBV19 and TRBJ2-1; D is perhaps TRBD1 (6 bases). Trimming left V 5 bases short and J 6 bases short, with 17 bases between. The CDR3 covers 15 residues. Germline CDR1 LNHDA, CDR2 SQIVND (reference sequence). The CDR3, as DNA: TGTGCCAGTAGTCTTGAGGGGGTACTAAGCAATGAGCAGTTCTTC. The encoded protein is CASSLEGVLSNEQFF.

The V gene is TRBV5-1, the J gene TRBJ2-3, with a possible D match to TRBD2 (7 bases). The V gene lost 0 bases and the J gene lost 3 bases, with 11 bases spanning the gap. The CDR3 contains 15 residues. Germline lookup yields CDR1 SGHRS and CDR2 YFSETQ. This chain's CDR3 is CASSLGRGGTDTQYF. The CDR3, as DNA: TGCGCCAGCAGCTTGGGCAGGGGAGGGACAGATACGCAGTATTTT.

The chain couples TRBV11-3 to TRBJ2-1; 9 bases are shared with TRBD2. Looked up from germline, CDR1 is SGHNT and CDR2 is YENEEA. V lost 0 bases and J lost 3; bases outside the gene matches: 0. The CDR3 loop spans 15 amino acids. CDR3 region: CASSLETSGYNEQFF. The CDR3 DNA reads TGTGCCAGCAGCTTAGAGACTAGCGGCTACAATGAGCAGTTCTTC. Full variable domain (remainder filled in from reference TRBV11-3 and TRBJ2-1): EAGVVQSPRYKIIEKKQPVAFWCNPISGHNTLYWYLQNLGQGPELLIRYENEEAVDDSQLPKDRFSAERLKGVDSTLKIQPAELGDSAVYLCASSLETSGYNEQFFGPGTRLTVL.

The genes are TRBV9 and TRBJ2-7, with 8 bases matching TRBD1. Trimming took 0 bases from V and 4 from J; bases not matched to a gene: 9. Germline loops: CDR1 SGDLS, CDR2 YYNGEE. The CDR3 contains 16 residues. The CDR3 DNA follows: TGTGCCAGCAGCGTAGGTGGACAGGGTGGTTTGTACGAGCAGTACTTC. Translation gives CASSVGGQGGLYEQYF.